The clone carrying this TCR beta chain appeared a few times. This specimen comes from a study of T-cell reconstitution after alpha-beta-depleted transplantation in children. Trimming left V 0 bases short and J 0 bases short, with 12 bases between. Germline V gives CDR1 LNHNV, CDR2 YYDKDF (reference sequence). The CDR3 sequence is 17 residues long. Using unique molecular identifiers, the investigators prepared the TCRbeta library. Each CDR3 protein is one row after TCRdb ran MiXCR on the PCR reads. The repertoire includes some 590,000 distinct CDR3 sequences, about 10% of them detected once, and less than 5% sits in the top ten.

The specimen comprised PBMCs from the stem cell graft donor, sampled from the stem cell graft. The chain joins TRBV15 to TRBJ2-1, with D perhaps matching TRBD1 (5 bases). The clonotype was recovered from a human donor who donated a stem cell graft to a child with acute myeloid leukemia. As DNA, the CDR3 is TGTGCCACCAGCAGAGAAAGTAAGGGGATCTCCTACAATGAGCAGTTCTTC. The encoded protein is CATSRESKGISYNEQFF.